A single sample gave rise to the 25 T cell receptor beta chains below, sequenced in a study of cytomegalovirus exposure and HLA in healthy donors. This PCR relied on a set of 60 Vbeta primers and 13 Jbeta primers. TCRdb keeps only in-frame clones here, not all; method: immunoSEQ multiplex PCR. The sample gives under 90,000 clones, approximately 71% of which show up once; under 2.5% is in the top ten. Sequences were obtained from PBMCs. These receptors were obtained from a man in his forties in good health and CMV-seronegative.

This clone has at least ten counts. This chain's CDR3 is CASRQTGSYEQYF. The CDR3 DNA follows: TGTGCCAGCAGGCAGACAGGTTCCTACGAGCAGTACTTC. The chain is built from TRBV5-6 and TRBJ2-7; a possible D gene is TRBD1 (6 bases). V was cut by 5 bases and J by 1 base, with 10 bases left in between. This CDR3 spans 13 amino acids. The germline CDR1 and CDR2 sequences are SGHDT and YYEEEE.

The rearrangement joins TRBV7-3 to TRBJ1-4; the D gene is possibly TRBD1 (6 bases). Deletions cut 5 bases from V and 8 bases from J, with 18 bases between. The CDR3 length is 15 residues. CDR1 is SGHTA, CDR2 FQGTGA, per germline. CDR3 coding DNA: TGTGCCAGCAGCGCCACAGGGAAGGTTGGCGAAAAACTGTTTTTT. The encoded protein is CASSATGKVGEKLFF. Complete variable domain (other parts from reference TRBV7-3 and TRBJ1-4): GAGVSQTPSNKVTEKGKYVELRCDPISGHTALYWYRQSLGQGPEFLIYFQGTGAADDSGLPNDRFFAVRPEGSVSTLKIQRTERGDSAVYLCASSATGKVGEKLFFGSGTQLSVL.

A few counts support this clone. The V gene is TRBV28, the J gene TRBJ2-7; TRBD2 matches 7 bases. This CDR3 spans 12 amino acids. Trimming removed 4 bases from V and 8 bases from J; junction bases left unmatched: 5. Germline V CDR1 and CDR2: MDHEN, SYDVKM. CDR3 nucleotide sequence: TGTGCCAGCAGTTACATGGGGGGGAAGCAGTACTTC. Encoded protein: CASSYMGGKQYF.

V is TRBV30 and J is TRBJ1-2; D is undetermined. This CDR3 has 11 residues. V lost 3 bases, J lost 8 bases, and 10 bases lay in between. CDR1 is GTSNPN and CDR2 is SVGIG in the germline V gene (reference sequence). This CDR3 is CAWRTAGGYTF. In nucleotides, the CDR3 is TGTGCCTGGAGGACCGCGGGGGGCTACACCTTC.

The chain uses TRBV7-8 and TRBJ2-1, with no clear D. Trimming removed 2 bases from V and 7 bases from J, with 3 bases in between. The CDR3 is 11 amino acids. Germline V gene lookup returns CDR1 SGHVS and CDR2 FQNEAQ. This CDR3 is CASSLTNEQFF. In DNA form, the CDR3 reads TGTGCCAGCAGCTTAACAAATGAGCAGTTCTTC. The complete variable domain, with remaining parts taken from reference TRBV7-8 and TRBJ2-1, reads GAGVSQSPRYKVAKRGQDVALRCDPISGHVSLFWYQQALGQGPEFLTYFQNEAQLDKSGLPSDRFFAERPEGSVSTLKIQRTQQEDSAVYLCASSLTNEQFFGPGTRLTVL.

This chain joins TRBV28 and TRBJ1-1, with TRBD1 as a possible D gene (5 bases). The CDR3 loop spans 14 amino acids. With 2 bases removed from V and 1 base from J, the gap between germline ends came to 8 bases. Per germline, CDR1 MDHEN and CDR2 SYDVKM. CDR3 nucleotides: TGTGCCAGCAGTTTACTACAGGAGAACACTGAAGCTTTCTTT. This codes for CASSLLQENTEAFF.

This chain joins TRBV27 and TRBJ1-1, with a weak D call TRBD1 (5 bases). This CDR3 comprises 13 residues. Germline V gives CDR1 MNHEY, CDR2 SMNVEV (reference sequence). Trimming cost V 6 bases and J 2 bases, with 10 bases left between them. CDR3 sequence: CASSGHTNTEAFF. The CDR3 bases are TGTGCCAGCAGCGGACATACTAACACTGAAGCTTTCTTT.

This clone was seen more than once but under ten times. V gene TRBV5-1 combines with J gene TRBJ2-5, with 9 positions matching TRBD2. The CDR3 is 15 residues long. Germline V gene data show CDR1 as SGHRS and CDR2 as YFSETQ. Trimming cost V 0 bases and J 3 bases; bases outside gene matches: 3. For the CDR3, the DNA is TGCGCCAGCAGCTTGGTGGTAGCGGGAGAAGAGACCCAGTACTTC. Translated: CASSLVVAGEETQYF.

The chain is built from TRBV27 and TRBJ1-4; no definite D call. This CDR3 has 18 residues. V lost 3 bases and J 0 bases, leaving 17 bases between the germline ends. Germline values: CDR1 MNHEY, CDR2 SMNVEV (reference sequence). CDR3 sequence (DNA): TGTGCCAGCAGTTTTGCTCCGGGAGTAGGAGCAACTAATGAAAAACTGTTTTTT. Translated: CASSFAPGVGATNEKLFF.

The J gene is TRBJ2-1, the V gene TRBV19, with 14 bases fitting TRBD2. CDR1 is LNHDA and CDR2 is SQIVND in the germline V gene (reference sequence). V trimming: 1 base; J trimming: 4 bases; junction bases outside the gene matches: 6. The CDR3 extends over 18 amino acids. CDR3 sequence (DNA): TGTGCCAGTAGTATAGGGACTAGCGGGAGGTCCATTTACAATGAGCAGTTCTTC. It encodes CASSIGTSGRSIYNEQFF. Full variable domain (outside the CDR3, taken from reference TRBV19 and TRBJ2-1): DGGITQSPKYLFRKEGQNVTLSCEQNLNHDAMYWYRQDPGQGLRLIYYSQIVNDFQKGDIAEGYSVSREKKESFPLTVTSAQKNPTAFYLCASSIGTSGRSIYNEQFFGPGTRLTVL.

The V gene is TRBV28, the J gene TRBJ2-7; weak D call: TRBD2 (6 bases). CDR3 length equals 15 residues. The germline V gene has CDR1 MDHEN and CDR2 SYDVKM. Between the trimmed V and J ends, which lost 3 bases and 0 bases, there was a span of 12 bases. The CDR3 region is CASSLVGGSSYEQYF. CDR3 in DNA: TGTGCCAGCAGTTTGGTCGGGGGAAGCTCCTACGAGCAGTACTTC.

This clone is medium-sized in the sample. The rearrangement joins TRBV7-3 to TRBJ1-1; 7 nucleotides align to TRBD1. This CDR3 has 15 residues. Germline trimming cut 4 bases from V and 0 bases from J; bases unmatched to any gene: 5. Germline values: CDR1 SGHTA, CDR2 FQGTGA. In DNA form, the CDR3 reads TGTGCCAGCAGCTACGGGGACAGAATGAACACTGAAGCTTTCTTT. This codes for CASSYGDRMNTEAFF.

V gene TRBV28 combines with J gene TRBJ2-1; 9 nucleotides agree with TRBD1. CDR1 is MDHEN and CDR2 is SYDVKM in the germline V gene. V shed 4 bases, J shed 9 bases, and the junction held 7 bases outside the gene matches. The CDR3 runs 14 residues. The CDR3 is CASSSRDRASEQFF. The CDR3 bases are TGTGCCAGCAGTTCCCGGGACAGGGCCAGTGAGCAGTTCTTC.

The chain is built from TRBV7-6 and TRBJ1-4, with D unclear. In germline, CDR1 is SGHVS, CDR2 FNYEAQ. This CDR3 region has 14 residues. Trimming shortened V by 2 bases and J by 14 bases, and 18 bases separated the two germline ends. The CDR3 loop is CASSLLPSGLDLFF. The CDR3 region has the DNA TGTGCCAGCAGCTTACTCCCCTCCGGGTTAGATCTGTTTTTT.

The CDR3 spells CASSISVRGANVLTF. CDR3 bases: TGTGCCAGTAGTATATCGGTGCGGGGGGCCAACGTCCTGACTTTC. The rearrangement uses TRBV19 and TRBJ2-6; D remains ambiguous. Germline V gene lookup returns CDR1 LNHDA and CDR2 SQIVND (reference sequence). The CDR3 totals 15 residues. V lost 2 bases and J 4 bases, leaving 9 bases between the germline ends.

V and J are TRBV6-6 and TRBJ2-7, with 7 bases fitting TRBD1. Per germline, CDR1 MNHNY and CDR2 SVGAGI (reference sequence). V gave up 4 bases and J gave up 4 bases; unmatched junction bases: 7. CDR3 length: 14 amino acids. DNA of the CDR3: TGTGCCAGCAGTTCGGTCGGGACAGCTTACGAGCAGTACTTC. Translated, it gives CASSSVGTAYEQYF.

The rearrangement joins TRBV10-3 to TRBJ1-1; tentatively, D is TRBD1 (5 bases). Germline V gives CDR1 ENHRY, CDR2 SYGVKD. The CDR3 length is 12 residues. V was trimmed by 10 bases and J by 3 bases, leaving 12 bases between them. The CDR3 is CATRIGDTEAFF. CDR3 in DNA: TGTGCCACCCGAATAGGGGACACTGAAGCTTTCTTT.

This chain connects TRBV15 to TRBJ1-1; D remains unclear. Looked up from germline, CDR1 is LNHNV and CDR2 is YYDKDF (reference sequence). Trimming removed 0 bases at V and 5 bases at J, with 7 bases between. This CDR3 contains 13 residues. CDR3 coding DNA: TGTGCCACCAGCAGAGACCGGGAGACTGAAGCTTTCTTT. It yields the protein CATSRDRETEAFF.

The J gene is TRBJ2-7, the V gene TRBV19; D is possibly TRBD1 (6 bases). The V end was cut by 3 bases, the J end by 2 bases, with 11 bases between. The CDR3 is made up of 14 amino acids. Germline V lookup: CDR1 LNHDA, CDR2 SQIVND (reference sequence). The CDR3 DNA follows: TGTGCCAGTAGTATGTTGGGGACAACCTACGAGCAGTACTTC. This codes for CASSMLGTTYEQYF.

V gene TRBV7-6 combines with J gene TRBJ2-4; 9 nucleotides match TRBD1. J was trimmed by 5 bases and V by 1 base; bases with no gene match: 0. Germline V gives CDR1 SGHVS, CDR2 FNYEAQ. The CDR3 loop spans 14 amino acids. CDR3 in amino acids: CASSLGTGENIQYF. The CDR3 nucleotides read TGTGCCAGCAGCTTAGGGACAGGGGAAAACATTCAGTACTTC.

The CDR3 reads CASSLRPGTKNSGNTIYF. CDR3 DNA sequence: TGTGCCAGCAGCCTACGGCCCGGGACAAAGAACTCTGGAAACACCATATATTTT. This sequence joins TRBV9 and TRBJ1-3, with D possibly TRBD1 on 6 matching bases. The V gene lost 4 bases and the J gene lost 0 bases, with 20 bases spanning the gap. The CDR3 sequence is 18 residues long. CDR1 and CDR2 (germline): SGDLS, YYNGEE.

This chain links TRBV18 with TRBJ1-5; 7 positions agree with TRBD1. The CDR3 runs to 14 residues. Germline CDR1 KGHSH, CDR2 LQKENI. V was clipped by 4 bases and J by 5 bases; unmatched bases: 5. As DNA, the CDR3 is TGTGCCAGCTCACTGGGGGACAGCTATCAGCCCCAGCATTTT. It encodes CASSLGDSYQPQHF.

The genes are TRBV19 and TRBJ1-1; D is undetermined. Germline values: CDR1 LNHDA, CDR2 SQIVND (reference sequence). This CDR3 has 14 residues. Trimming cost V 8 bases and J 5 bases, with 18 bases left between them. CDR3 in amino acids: CASRLRAVATEAFF. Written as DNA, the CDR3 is TGTGCCAGTCGCTTGAGGGCGGTGGCGACTGAAGCTTTCTTT.

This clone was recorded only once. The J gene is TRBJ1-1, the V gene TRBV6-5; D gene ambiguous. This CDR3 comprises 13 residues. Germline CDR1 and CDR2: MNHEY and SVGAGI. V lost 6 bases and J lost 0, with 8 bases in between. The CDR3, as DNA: TGTGCCAGCAGCAACATCGTGAACACTGAAGCTTTCTTT. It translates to CASSNIVNTEAFF.

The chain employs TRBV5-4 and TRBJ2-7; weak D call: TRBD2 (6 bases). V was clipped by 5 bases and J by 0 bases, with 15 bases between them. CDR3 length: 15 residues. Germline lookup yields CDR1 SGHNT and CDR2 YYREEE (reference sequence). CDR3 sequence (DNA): TGTGCCAGCAGTATGCCGGGACTTGCCTCCTACGAGCAGTACTTC. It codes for CASSMPGLASYEQYF.